The subject of this entry is one T cell receptor (beta chain). This sample is part of a study of blood T cell repertoires in COVID-19. With V trimmed by 3 bases and J by 2 bases, 2 bases remained unmatched. The CDR3 sequence is 14 residues long. Looked up from germline, CDR1 is SGHNT and CDR2 is YYREEE (reference sequence). Authors' analysis steps: Estimation of nucleated cell counts relied on the amplification of reference gene primers. The assay was immunoSEQ multiplex PCR, and TCRdb's table has in-frame clones only and misses some. V, J and clone size reflect that table, while D and trimming were determined from the DNA. The sample holds roughly 150,000 clones, over 75% seen once. In Seattle, patients joined the study during active infection and were tracked longitudinally.

Source material: peripheral blood. This clonotype was obtained from a man older than 75 with COVID-19, enrolled during active disease. The chain joins TRBV5-4 to TRBJ2-5; 9 nucleotides align to TRBD1. This CDR3 is CASSSGQGQETQYF. CDR3 nucleotides: TGTGCCAGCAGCTCGGGACAGGGACAAGAGACCCAGTACTTC.